This is a list of T cell receptor beta chains from one sample in a study of cytomegalovirus exposure and HLA in healthy donors. Using immunoSEQ multiplex PCR, the repertoire was profiled, and TCRdb retains in-frame clones only, with some absent. The sample yields about 120,000 clones, approximately 94% seen once. What was sequenced was PBMCs. These receptors all come from a young man in good health and CMV-seronegative. Each CDR3 is given with its conserved first and last residue. The D gene is left open where the match is weak. Where a row states a size, it is once, few, many or the class of an expanded clone; other rows omit it.

size: -
J: TRBJ2-2
V: TRBV6-4
D: TRBD2
CDR3: CASSAGTSHTGELFF
DNA: TGTGCCAGCAGTGCCGGGACTAGTCACACCGGGGAGCTGTTTTTT

size: once
J: TRBJ2-5
V: TRBV6-5
D: -
CDR3: CASSWQGQVETQYF
DNA: TGTGCCAGCAGTTGGCAGGGGCAGGTGGAGACCCAGTACTTC

size: -
J: TRBJ2-1
V: TRBV6-4
D: TRBD2
CDR3: CASSEVAGAYNEQFF
DNA: TGTGCCAGCAGTGAAGTAGCGGGAGCCTACAATGAGCAGTTCTTC

size: once
J: TRBJ2-1
V: TRBV29-1
D: TRBD2
CDR3: CSVSPRLAPNEQFF
DNA: TGCAGCGTTTCGCCCCGACTAGCTCCCAATGAGCAGTTCTTC

size: -
J: TRBJ2-7
V: TRBV9
D: TRBD2
CDR3: CASSPLAGSEQYF
DNA: TGTGCCAGCAGCCCCCTAGCGGGGAGCGAGCAGTACTTC

size: -
J: TRBJ2-7
V: TRBV27
D: TRBD1
CDR3: CASSGTGAYEQYF
DNA: TGTGCCAGCAGTGGGACAGGAGCCTACGAGCAGTACTTC

size: -
J: TRBJ2-7
V: TRBV5-1
D: TRBD2
CDR3: CASSPGAGSVEQYF
DNA: TGCGCCAGCAGCCCGGGAGCGGGATCCGTCGAGCAGTACTTC

size: -
J: TRBJ2-2
V: TRBV2
D: TRBD2
CDR3: CASRGLAGRTGELFF
DNA: TGTGCCAGCAGAGGCCTAGCGGGCCGCACCGGGGAGCTGTTTTTT

size: -
J: TRBJ2-3
V: TRBV19
D: TRBD2
CDR3: CASKATSGYTDTQYF
DNA: TGTGCCAGTAAGGCGACTAGCGGGTACACAGATACGCAGTATTTT

size: -
J: TRBJ2-2
V: TRBV27
D: -
CDR3: CASSLYGAGNTGELFF
DNA: TGTGCCAGCAGTTTATATGGGGCAGGGAACACCGGGGAGCTGTTTTTT

size: -
J: TRBJ2-3
V: TRBV6-1
D: TRBD1
CDR3: CASSAGTGRTDTQYF
DNA: TGTGCCAGCAGCGCCGGGACAGGGCGCACAGATACGCAGTATTTT

size: -
J: TRBJ1-5
V: TRBV28
D: -
CDR3: CASSLMGLGRGRGQPQHF
DNA: TGTGCCAGCAGTTTAATGGGCCTAGGCAGGGGACGTGGACAGCCCCAGCATTTT

size: -
J: TRBJ2-5
V: TRBV6-5
D: -
CDR3: CASSYSWRGPQGTQYF
DNA: TGTGCCAGCAGTTACTCTTGGCGAGGCCCCCAGGGGACCCAGTACTTC

size: -
J: TRBJ1-1
V: TRBV28
D: TRBD1
CDR3: CASSLHGTGREAFF
DNA: TGTGCCAGCAGTTTACATGGGACAGGGAGGGAAGCTTTCTTT

size: -
J: TRBJ2-3
V: TRBV19
D: -
CDR3: CASKTRSTDTQYF
DNA: TGTGCCAGTAAAACTCGAAGCACAGATACGCAGTATTTT

size: -
J: TRBJ2-5
V: TRBV9
D: TRBD1
CDR3: CASSGGQVETQYF
DNA: TGTGCCAGCAGCGGTGGACAGGTAGAGACCCAGTACTTC

size: -
J: TRBJ1-3
V: TRBV19
D: -
CDR3: CASSRTTGTTSGNTIYF
DNA: TGTGCCAGTAGTAGAACGACCGGGACAACCTCTGGAAACACCATATATTTT

size: -
J: TRBJ2-7
V: TRBV27
D: TRBD2
CDR3: CASSLPGTSGRNEQYF
DNA: TGTGCCAGCAGTCTCCCCGGGACTAGCGGGAGAAACGAGCAGTACTTC

size: -
J: TRBJ2-7
V: TRBV9
D: TRBD1
CDR3: CASSVAGTGGSYEQYF
DNA: TGTGCCAGCAGCGTAGCTGGGACAGGGGGCTCCTACGAGCAGTACTTC

size: -
J: TRBJ2-2
V: TRBV5-1
D: -
CDR3: CASSLVWGAGELFF
DNA: TGCGCCAGCAGCTTGGTGTGGGGCGCGGGGGAGCTGTTTTTT

size: -
J: TRBJ2-1
V: TRBV5-4
D: TRBD2
CDR3: CASGVPGQIPGLAGNEQFF
DNA: TGTGCCAGCGGCGTTCCGGGACAGATTCCGGGACTAGCGGGGAATGAGCAGTTCTTC

size: -
J: TRBJ1-4
V: TRBV7-2
D: -
CDR3: CASSFGGMDEKLFF
DNA: TGTGCCAGCAGCTTTGGAGGGATGGATGAAAAACTGTTTTTT

size: once
J: TRBJ2-7
V: TRBV4-2
D: -
CDR3: CASSQEQGAGLFQQYF
DNA: TGTGCCAGCAGCCAAGAACAGGGCGCAGGACTTTTTCAGCAGTACTTC

size: -
J: TRBJ1-3
V: TRBV5-1
D: TRBD1
CDR3: CASSSGGTGFGNTIYF
DNA: TGCGCCAGCAGCTCAGGTGGGACAGGTTTTGGAAACACCATATATTTT

size: once
J: TRBJ1-3
V: TRBV11-2
D: -
CDR3: CASSSGATSGNTIYF
DNA: TGTGCCAGCAGCTCAGGGGCCACGTCTGGAAACACCATATATTTT

size: few
J: TRBJ2-1
V: TRBV19
D: TRBD2
CDR3: CASSIGAGDYNEQFF
DNA: TGTGCCAGTAGTATAGGAGCGGGAGACTACAATGAGCAGTTCTTC

size: -
J: TRBJ1-4
V: TRBV30
D: TRBD1
CDR3: CAWSETGTANEKLFF
DNA: TGTGCCTGGAGCGAAACCGGGACAGCAAATGAAAAACTGTTTTTT

size: once
J: TRBJ2-3
V: TRBV28
D: TRBD2
CDR3: CASSFGRASRGTDTQYF
DNA: TGTGCCAGCAGTTTCGGGAGGGCCTCCCGGGGCACAGATACGCAGTATTTT

size: -
J: TRBJ1-5
V: TRBV28
D: TRBD1
CDR3: CASSTDRVQANQPQHF
DNA: TGTGCCAGCAGTACTGACAGGGTTCAGGCCAATCAGCCCCAGCATTTT

size: -
J: TRBJ1-5
V: TRBV19
D: TRBD1
CDR3: CASIDTGQGVIFQPQHF
DNA: TGTGCCAGTATAGATACGGGACAGGGGGTTATCTTTCAGCCCCAGCATTTT

size: -
J: TRBJ2-3
V: TRBV5-1
D: -
CDR3: CASSLEQVTDTQYF
DNA: TGCGCCAGCAGCTTGGAACAGGTCACAGATACGCAGTATTTT

size: -
J: TRBJ2-7
V: TRBV20-1
D: TRBD2
CDR3: CSVPGLAASSF
DNA: TGCAGTGTACCGGGACTAGCGGCATCTTCTTTC

size: -
J: TRBJ2-3
V: TRBV9
D: TRBD2
CDR3: CASSVGLADNTDTQYF
DNA: TGTGCCAGCAGCGTAGGACTAGCGGACAACACAGATACGCAGTATTTT

size: -
J: TRBJ2-3
V: TRBV4-3
D: TRBD2
CDR3: CASSQASGRGDTQYF
DNA: TGCGCCAGCAGCCAAGCTAGCGGGAGGGGTGATACGCAGTATTTT

size: -
J: TRBJ1-1
V: TRBV9
D: -
CDR3: CASSVEGEGTEAFF
DNA: TGTGCCAGCAGCGTAGAGGGGGAGGGCACTGAAGCTTTCTTT

size: -
J: TRBJ2-7
V: TRBV13
D: -
CDR3: CASSLFQGNYEQYF
DNA: TGTGCCAGCAGCTTATTCCAGGGAAACTACGAGCAGTACTTC